This TCR beta chain was retrieved from a study of cytomegalovirus exposure and HLA in healthy donors. 13 Jbeta primers and 60 Vbeta primers were used for the PCR. Method: immunoSEQ multiplex PCR; TCRdb's copy keeps in-frame clones and lacks some. The repertoire has 170,000 or so clones, around 82% of them found once; the top ten carry about 13%. The CDR3 extends over 11 amino acids. V lost 1 base and J lost 7, with 4 bases in between. Germline-derived CDR1 and CDR2 are SGHAT and FQNNGV. Study observations and caveats: The authors confirmed in vitro that three CMV-associated chains were specific for CMV antigens. Indistinguishability led to the exclusion of some V segments, TRBV6-2 and TRBV6-3 included.

Nominal health characterized the donors when sampled, though unrecorded immune exposures were likely. As regards this clone: Antigen specificity is unknown.

The chain recombines TRBV11-2 with TRBJ1-1; unclear D gene. The source is a woman in her fifties or sixties in good health and CMV-seropositive. Sequenced sample: PBMCs. The CDR3 sequence is CASSLGVEAFF. In DNA form, the CDR3 reads TGTGCCAGCAGCTTAGGAGTTGAAGCTTTCTTT.